This T cell receptor (beta chain) appears in the sequencing data of a study of blood T cell repertoires in COVID-19. V shed 2 bases, J shed 2 bases, and the junction held 2 bases outside the gene matches. Germline V gene lookup returns CDR1 KGHDR and CDR2 SFDVKD. The CDR3 is made up of 16 amino acids. Profiled with immunoSEQ multiplex PCR; TCRdb holds only in-frame clones, not every one. This table holds 130,000 to 150,000 clones, 70% to 90% found once. This TCR was sampled from a woman aged 35 to 49 who had recovered from COVID-19. The rearrangement links TRBV24-1 to TRBJ2-2; 9 bases are a match to TRBD2. The sequencing sample was made of PBMCs or T cells enriched from blood (not recorded which). CDR3 bases: TGTGCCACCAGTGATTCAGCGGGGGGAAACACCGGGGAGCTGTTTTTT. This encodes CATSDSAGGNTGELFF.